The clone carrying this TCR beta chain came up once. Germline V gives CDR1 SEHNR, CDR2 FQNEAQ (reference sequence). Trimming took 4 bases from V and 9 from J, leaving 12 bases between them. The CDR3 length is 12 residues. The data were taken from a study of blood T cell repertoires in COVID-19. On the study more broadly: Sources were T cells, B-cell-depleted T cells, or PBMCs; the material itself was cDNA or gDNA.

Assay: immunoSEQ multiplex PCR; the TCRdb copy retains only in-frame clones and omits some. This sample carries around 28,000 clones, approximately 85% of them seen once, and the ten largest clones take around 30%. The sample consisted of peripheral blood. The chain employs TRBV7-9 and TRBJ1-2, with D perhaps matching TRBD1 (5 bases). The TCR sequence derives from a woman older than 75 with COVID-19, enrolled during active disease. The CDR3 spells CASSSPGLRYTF. The DNA for the CDR3 is TGTGCCAGCAGCTCCCCAGGGTTGCGCTACACCTTC.